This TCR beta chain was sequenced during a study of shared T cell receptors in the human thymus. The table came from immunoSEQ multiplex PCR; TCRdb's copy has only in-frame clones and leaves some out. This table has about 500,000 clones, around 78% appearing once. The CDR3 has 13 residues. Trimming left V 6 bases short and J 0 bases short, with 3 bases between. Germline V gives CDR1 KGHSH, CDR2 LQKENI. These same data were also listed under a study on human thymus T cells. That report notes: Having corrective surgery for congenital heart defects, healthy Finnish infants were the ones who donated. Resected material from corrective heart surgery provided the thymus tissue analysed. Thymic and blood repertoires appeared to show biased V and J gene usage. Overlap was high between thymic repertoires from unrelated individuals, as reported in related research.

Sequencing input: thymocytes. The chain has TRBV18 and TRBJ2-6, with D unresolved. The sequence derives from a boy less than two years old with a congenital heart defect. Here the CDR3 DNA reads TGTGCCAGCTCCCTCTCTGGGGCCAACGTCCTGACTTTC. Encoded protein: CASSLSGANVLTF.